These 5 T cell receptor beta chains share one sample of origin, sequenced in a study of blood T cell repertoires in COVID-19. This table comes from immunoSEQ multiplex PCR, and its TCRdb copy is limited to in-frame clones, with some not included. The table lists over 200,000 clones, about 80% of them singletons. Sequenced sample: peripheral blood. These receptors all come from a man aged 50 to 59 with active or convalescent COVID-19.

The gene calls are TRBV3-1 (or the pseudogene TRBV3-2) and TRBJ1-1; TRBD1 might be the D (5 bases). V was cut by 4 bases and J by 5 bases, with 17 bases left in between. Germline V CDR1 and CDR2: LGHDT, YNNKEL (reference sequence). CDR3 size: 15 residues. CDR3 coding DNA: TGTGCCAGCAGCCTAAAGCCCGGGGGAACGACTGAAGCTTTCTTT. Its protein is CASSLKPGGTTEAFF.

V and J are TRBV5-6 and TRBJ2-5; 8 bases map to TRBD2. The germline V gene encodes CDR1 SGHDT and CDR2 YYEEEE. This CDR3 has 14 amino acids. V was clipped by 4 bases and J by 2 bases; unmatched bases: 4. The chain's CDR3 is CASSKLAEQETQYF. The DNA for the CDR3 is TGTGCCAGCAGCAAACTAGCGGAGCAAGAGACCCAGTACTTC. Filled out from reference TRBV5-6 and TRBJ2-5, the complete variable domain reads DAGVTQSPTHLIKTRGQQVTLRCSPKSGHDTVSWYQQALGQGPQFIFQYYEEEERQRGNFPDRFSGHQFPNYSSELNVNALLLGDSALYLCASSKLAEQETQYFGPGTRLLVL.

The CDR3 DNA is TGTGCCAGCAGCCCCCGACCCAGGGTAGCCACCGGGGAGCTGTTTTTT. The encoded protein is CASSPRPRVATGELFF. The chain has TRBV9 and TRBJ2-2; D is perhaps TRBD1 (5 bases). CDR1 and CDR2 from the germline V gene are SGDLS and YYNGEE. The germline V and J ends were trimmed by 4 bases and 4 bases, with 17 bases remaining between them. This CDR3 comprises 16 residues.

The V call is TRBV7-2, the J call TRBJ1-2, with D perhaps matching TRBD1 (6 bases). V was trimmed by 0 bases and J by 4 bases, leaving 12 bases between them. This CDR3 has 15 amino acids. Germline CDR1 SGHTA, CDR2 FQGNSA. In DNA, the CDR3 is TGTGCCAGCAGCTTAGCGGGGGGGCAAGGCTATGGCTACACCTTC. The encoded protein is CASSLAGGQGYGYTF.

V usage is TRBV6-6 and J usage is TRBJ2-7, with D possibly being TRBD2 (5 bases). The germline CDR1 and CDR2 sequences are MNHNY and SVGAGI (reference sequence). V was clipped by 6 bases and J by 5 bases, with 20 bases between them. CDR3 length: 15 amino acids. DNA for the CDR3: TGTGCCAGCAGCCCCGCGGGCGTACGGGTCAACGAGCAGTACTTC. Residues: CASSPAGVRVNEQYF.